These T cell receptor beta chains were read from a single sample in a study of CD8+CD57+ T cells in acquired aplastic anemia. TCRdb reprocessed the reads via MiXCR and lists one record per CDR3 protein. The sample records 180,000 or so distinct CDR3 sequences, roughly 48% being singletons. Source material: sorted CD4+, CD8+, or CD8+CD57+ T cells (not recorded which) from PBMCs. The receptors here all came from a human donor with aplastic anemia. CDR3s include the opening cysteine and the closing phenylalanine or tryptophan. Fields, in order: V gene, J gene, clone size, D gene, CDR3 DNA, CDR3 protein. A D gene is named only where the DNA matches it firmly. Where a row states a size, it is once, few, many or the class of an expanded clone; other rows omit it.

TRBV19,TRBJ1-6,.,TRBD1,TGTGCCTGTCGACAGGGGCATTCACCCCTCCACTTT,CACRQGHSPLHF
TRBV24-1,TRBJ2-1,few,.,TGTGCCACCAGTGATTTTGACAATGAGCAGTTCTTC,CATSDFDNEQFF
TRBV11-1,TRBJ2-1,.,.,TGTGCCAGCAGCTTCCGGACTAGCAGGGGGCCGAGCTCCTACAATGAGCAGTTCTTC,CASSFRTSRGPSSYNEQFF
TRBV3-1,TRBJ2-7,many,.,TGTGCCAGCAGCCAAGAGGGCATGACCTACGAGCAGTACTTC,CASSQEGMTYEQYF
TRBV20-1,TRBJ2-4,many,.,TGCAGTGCTAGAAAACAGGGAGTCGACAAAAACATTCAGTACTTC,CSARKQGVDKNIQYF
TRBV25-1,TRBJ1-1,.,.,TGTGCCAGCAGTCTCATGGGCCGGGACACTGAAGCTTTCTTT,CASSLMGRDTEAFF
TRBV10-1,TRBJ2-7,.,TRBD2,TGCGCCAGCAGCTTCGGACTAGCGAGGGCCTCCTACGAGCAGTACTTC,CASSFGLARASYEQYF
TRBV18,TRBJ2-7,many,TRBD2,TGTGCCAGCTCACCGACTAGCGGGGGCCCATACGAGCAGTACTTC,CASSPTSGGPYEQYF
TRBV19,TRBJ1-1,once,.,TGTGCCAGTAGTACACAGGGAATGAGCACTGAAGCTTTCTTT,CASSTQGMSTEAFF
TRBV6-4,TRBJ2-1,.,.,TGTGCCAGCAGCCTGACTGGGAACAATGAGCAGTTCTTC,CASSLTGNNEQFF
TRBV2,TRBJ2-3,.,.,TGTGCCAGCAGTGAAGCCGCCCGGGGCCCAGATACGCAGTATTTT,CASSEAARGPDTQYF
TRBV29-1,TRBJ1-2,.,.,TGCAGCATTGCGGACAGCTTGAACTATGGCTACACCTTC,CSIADSLNYGYTF
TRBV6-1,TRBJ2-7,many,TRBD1,TGTGCCAGCAGTAATACAGGGGTGAACTACGAGCAGTACTTC,CASSNTGVNYEQYF
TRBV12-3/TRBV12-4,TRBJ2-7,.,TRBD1,TGTGCCAGCAGTTTACGGGACAGGGTATCCTACGAGCAGTACTTC,CASSLRDRVSYEQYF
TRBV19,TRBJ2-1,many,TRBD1,TGTGCCAGTAGCGAGACAGGGTTCCCCAATGAGCAGTTCTTC,CASSETGFPNEQFF
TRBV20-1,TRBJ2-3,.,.,TGCAGTGCGGGGCCCTCGGCGCAGTATTTT,CSAGPSAQYF
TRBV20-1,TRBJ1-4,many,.,TGCAGTGCTAGTTCGGCAGGGGATGAAAAACTGTTTTTT,CSASSAGDEKLFF
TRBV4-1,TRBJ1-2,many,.,TGCGCCAGCAGCCACGACCCGGCAGGGTCAAACTATGGCTACACCTTC,CASSHDPAGSNYGYTF
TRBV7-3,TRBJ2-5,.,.,TGTGCCAGCAGCAGGGTCTCCTCGGAGACCCAGTACTTC,CASSRVSSETQYF
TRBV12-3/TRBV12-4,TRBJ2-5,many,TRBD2,TGTGCCAGCAGTTTAGCGGGGGGGCAAGAGACCCAGTACTTC,CASSLAGGQETQYF
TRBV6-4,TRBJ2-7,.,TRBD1,TGTGCCAGCAGCGACCGACAGGGGGCCTACGAGCAGTACTTC,CASSDRQGAYEQYF
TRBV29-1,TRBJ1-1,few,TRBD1,TGCAGCGTTGGGACAGGGAAAGGGGCTTTCTTT,CSVGTGKGAFF
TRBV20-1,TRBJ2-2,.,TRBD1,TGCAGCGCGGGACAGGGGAACACCGGGGAGCTGTTTTTT,CSAGQGNTGELFF
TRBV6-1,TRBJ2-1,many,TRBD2,TGTGCCAGCAGTGCCCTCGCGGGGGGGCCAGGCAATGAGCAGTTCTTC,CASSALAGGPGNEQFF
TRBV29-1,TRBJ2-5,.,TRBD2,TGCAGCGTTGTTTGGGAGGGCCAAAAAGAGACCCAGTACTTC,CSVVWEGQKETQYF
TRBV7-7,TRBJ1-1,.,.,TGTGCCAGCAGCTTAGACCCAACTGAAGCTTTCTTT,CASSLDPTEAFF